This TCR beta chain was observed in a study of metastatic and nonmetastatic thyroid tumors. On the study more broadly: Thyroid patients, malignant and benign, had repertoires compared across blood and tumor or nodule tissue.

Study conclusions and caveats: Malignant tumors reportedly showed significantly higher TCR beta diversity than benign nodules in both blood and tumor.

This clone was observed many times. Its target is not known. Other DNA sequences in this specimen translate into the identical CDR3. Original analysis: It was from CDR3 differences across clinicopathological groups that a distant-metastasis classifier for papillary thyroid cancer was built. TCRdb reassembled clones from the PCR reads with MiXCR. TCRdb assigned the V and J calls; the authors' analysis was not used. The table has 20,000 to 25,000 clones, 24% seen once. Germline CDR1 MNHGY, CDR2 SAAAGT. There are 18 residues in the CDR3. The J segment lost 2 bases and the V segment lost 2 bases, leaving 9 bases of the junction unmatched. Thyroid surgery took place with no prior treatment in any patient.

The chain couples TRBV6-8 to TRBJ2-4; 10 positions agree with TRBD2. Specimen: tumor tissue. The receptor was derived from a female donor with papillary thyroid cancer or a benign thyroid nodule (not recorded which). Some clones in this sample may be carry-over from other donors' samples. The CDR3 loop reads CASSYPRLAGWTKNIQYF. As DNA, the CDR3 is TGTGCCAGCAGTTACCCCCGACTAGCGGGCTGGACCAAAAACATTCAGTACTTC.